The clone carrying this T cell receptor beta chain has more than one count but fewer than ten. The target antigen is unknown. CDR1 SNHLY and CDR2 FYNNEI come from the germline V gene. The CDR3 covers 14 residues. With 8 bases clipped from V and 5 bases from J, the junction kept 7 bases outside the gene matches. No patient received treatment before thyroid surgery. This sample was included in a study of metastatic and nonmetastatic thyroid tumors. Study processing details: What underpinned the distant-metastasis classifier for papillary thyroid cancer was the set of CDR3 differences across clinicopathological groups. TCRdb reprocessed the PCR reads using MiXCR. These V and J calls are TCRdb output, not the study's own analysis. The sample yields approximately 41,000 clones, approximately 24% seen once. Findings of the study overall: The reported finding was significantly higher TCR beta diversity in malignant thyroid tumors relative to benign nodules, in blood and tumor.

Sample: tumor tissue. J is TRBJ2-3 and V is TRBV2; 10 bases match TRBD2. The clonotype was recovered from a female donor with papillary thyroid cancer or a benign thyroid nodule (not recorded which). Some clones in this sample may be carry-over from other donors' samples. CDR3 amino acids: CASGRTSGKDTQYF. CDR3 DNA sequence: TGTGCCAGCGGAAGGACTAGCGGCAAAGATACGCAGTATTTT.